These T cell receptor beta chains were read from a single sample in a study of blood T cells in healthy people across ages. From the 5' RACE reads, TCRdb called clonotypes with MiXCR, one entry per CDR3 protein. The sample lists about 720,000 distinct CDR3 sequences, 25% occurring once. Separately, the same data were catalogued under a study of T cells of mothers and their children.

Sequenced sample: blood. The receptors stem from a boy aged 10-17 years in good health. Each CDR3 is given with its conserved first and last residue. D genes are given only for firm matches.

TRBV6-4,NA,CASSDSRSTDTQYF
TRBV28,NA,CASSWDWTKRTYEQYF
TRBV7-2,NA,CASSLGGADEKLFF
TRBV27,TRBD2,CASSLSAGDQETQYF
TRBV20-1,TRBD1,CSARTGRNEQYF
TRBV7-9,NA,CASRPLGDGRQYF
TRBV20-1,NA,CSASLSGRNPYNEQFF
TRBV6-2/TRBV6-3,NA,CASSSPLYGGAGYGYTF
TRBV4-1,NA,CASSQTQGQAYEQYF
TRBV7-9,NA,CASSSGDQPGTQYF
TRBV10-3,NA,CAISESDRVNTEAFF
TRBV27,TRBD2,CASSVSGGWEYF
TRBV19,NA,CASSISRLTGELFF
TRBV20-1,TRBD2,CSARDAGETADTQYF
TRBV12-3/TRBV12-4,NA,CASRSHWNNEQFF
TRBV7-2,NA,CASSLSGTKNYEQYF
TRBV6-2/TRBV6-3,NA,CASSGRWGYNEQFF
TRBV28,TRBD1,CASRPGTGGEKLFF
TRBV6-2/TRBV6-3,TRBD2,CASSYRASGGHEEETQYF
TRBV10-3,NA,CAISDTGTPSYEQYF
TRBV29-1,NA,CSVDEQVNTDTQYF
TRBV5-1,NA,CASNRDSRTSGANVLTF
TRBV5-1,NA,CASSVGNSPTDTQYF
TRBV29-1,NA,CSGGTGQETQYF
TRBV5-1,TRBD2,CASSSPTSDPSYEQYF
TRBV21-1,NA,CASSKRPLDHAIPYEQYF
TRBV6-1,TRBD2,CASGEGWGRLADNEQFF
TRBV25-1,NA,CASRGWGDEKLFF
TRBV7-3,NA,CASSLSSDTDTQYF
TRBV7-9,TRBD1,CASSLDRDDEKLFF
TRBV20-1,NA,CSARDRPSYEQYF
TRBV7-8,NA,CASTPFAEETQYF
TRBV2,TRBD1,CASTRTGLNSPLHF
TRBV28,NA,CASSWGFYNEQFF
TRBV18,TRBD1,CASSPEQGREKLFF
TRBV2,TRBD2,CASSEGAGVSDTQYF
TRBV9,NA,CASSVGTDEQFF
TRBV15,TRBD2,CATSRLKGTSGEEDTQYF
TRBV29-1,NA,CSVNRPTNTGELFF
TRBV19,NA,CASSPIKNTGELFF
TRBV28,TRBD1,CASSTSGGAGNTIYF
TRBV20-1,NA,CSAYMPGNTGELFF
TRBV2,TRBD2,CASSNSGGPYNEQFF
TRBV5-4,TRBD1,CASSSTGTQTQYF
TRBV12-3/TRBV12-4,NA,CASSSGTMYF
TRBV28,NA,CASTTNGGPNYGYTF
TRBV7-3,NA,CASSKSPTAEETQYF
TRBV7-2,TRBD1,CASSLEDRGVSEAFF
TRBV10-3,NA,CAIRPIADSSYNEQFF
TRBV14,TRBD1,CASSRQGALNEKLFF
TRBV28,TRBD2,CASSELAGVGEQYF
TRBV12-3/TRBV12-4,TRBD2,CASIQSGLADDNEQFF
TRBV6-2/TRBV6-3,NA,CASSYSGGGYGYTF
TRBV20-1,TRBD1,CSARDPGQGFYEQYF
TRBV27,TRBD2,CASSSRAGGPEDEQYF
TRBV2,TRBD1,CASKGTGGVDTEAFF
TRBV7-9,NA,CASSLALLTGPNEQFF
TRBV6-4,NA,CASSVPTGTPGANVLTF
TRBV2,NA,CASSRDDSGGELFF